The 26 T cell receptor beta chains reported below all come from one sample, sequenced in a study of T cells in Graves' hyperthyroidism and ophthalmopathy. Amplified TCR beta CDR3 regions derived from RNA transcripts. The HTBI primer set drove a first-round RT-PCR of the TCR CDR3. MiXCR was run by TCRdb on the multiplex PCR reads, yielding one entry per CDR3 protein. The data hold more than 45,000 distinct CDR3 sequences, with about 49% observed a single time. The sequencing input was blood. These receptors all come from a woman aged 30 to 39 with Graves' ophthalmopathy.

The chain is built from TRBV20-1 and TRBJ2-5, with D perhaps matching TRBD1 or TRBD2 (5 bases each). This CDR3 region has 16 residues. Germline CDR1 DFQATT, CDR2 SNEGSKA (reference sequence). Deletions cut 5 bases from V and 4 bases from J, with 23 bases between. Here the CDR3 reads CSAPPGAGTGGETQYF. The CDR3 DNA sequence: TGCAGTGCTCCCCCTGGGGCAGGGACGGGTGGAGAGACCCAGTACTTC.

This clonotype was observed many times. The J gene is TRBJ2-6, the V gene TRBV12-3 or TRBV12-4; D is possibly TRBD2 (5 bases). V lost 3 bases, J lost 1 base, and 7 bases lay in between. This CDR3 is 15 amino acids long. CDR3 in DNA: TGTGCCAGCAGTTTCCGGGGATCTGGGGCCAACGTCCTGACTTTC. Its translation: CASSFRGSGANVLTF.

Ten or more counts support this clonotype. The V and J genes are TRBV7-9 and TRBJ2-2, with D perhaps given as TRBD1 or TRBD2 (5 bases each). The germline CDR1 and CDR2 sequences are SEHNR and FQNEAQ (reference sequence). V lost 0 bases, J lost 5 bases, and 7 bases lay in between. The CDR3 totals 14 residues. Here the CDR3 reads CASSLAWGTGELFF. The CDR3 nucleotides are TGTGCCAGCAGCTTAGCATGGGGGACCGGGGAGCTGTTTTTT.

The sample holds many counts of this clonotype. The rearrangement joins TRBV7-9 to TRBJ2-6; D gene uncertain. Trimming removed 5 bases at V and 1 base at J, with 9 bases between. Germline V gene lookup returns CDR1 SEHNR and CDR2 FQNEAQ (reference sequence). The CDR3 is made up of 15 amino acids. CDR3 residues: CASSQFGSGANVLTF. For the CDR3, the DNA is TGTGCCAGCAGCCAGTTCGGGTCTGGGGCCAACGTCCTGACTTTC.

The chain has TRBV29-1 and TRBJ2-7; 9 nucleotides line up with TRBD1. The trim removed 4 bases at V and 3 bases at J, leaving 7 bases unmatched. Germline CDR1 reads SQVTM; CDR2 reads ANQGSEA. This CDR3 spans 14 amino acids. The chain's CDR3 is CSVGMGQGGYEQYF. CDR3 nucleotides: TGCAGCGTTGGGATGGGACAGGGCGGCTACGAGCAGTACTTC.

There are many counts of this clonotype. The chain has TRBV3-1 and TRBJ1-2, with TRBD1 matching 7 bases. This CDR3 region has 13 residues. Germline V lookup: CDR1 LGHDT, CDR2 YNNKEL (reference sequence). The ends lost 5 bases at V and 5 bases at J; junction bases unmatched: 5. This CDR3 is CASSKGTAYGYTF. For the CDR3, the DNA is TGTGCCAGCAGCAAAGGGACAGCTTATGGCTACACCTTC.

This clonotype was seen once. The CDR3 does not end in the conserved phenylalanine or tryptophan, so this is likely a read error. This chain uses TRBV19 with TRBJ2-2; D call uncertain. Germline CDR1 reads LNHDA; CDR2 reads SQIVND (reference sequence). This CDR3 is built from 13 residues. Trimming removed 2 bases at V and 9 bases at J, with 10 bases between. CDR3 DNA: TGTGCCAGTAGTATACAGCCGACCTGGGAGCTGTTTTCT. It is translated as CASSIQPTWELFS.

The V gene is TRBV20-1, the J gene TRBJ2-5; 12 bases match TRBD2. The CDR3 consists of 11 residues. V dropped 4 bases and J dropped 9; count of bases not matched to a gene: 0. CDR1 is DFQATT and CDR2 is SNEGSKA in the germline V gene (reference sequence). Here the CDR3 DNA reads TGCAGTGCTACTAGCGGGAGGGCCCAGTACTTC. It yields the protein CSATSGRAQYF.

V gene TRBV2 combines with J gene TRBJ2-7; 10 bases agree with TRBD2. V shed 1 base, J shed 4 bases, and the junction held 7 bases outside the gene matches. Germline-derived CDR1 and CDR2 are SNHLY and FYNNEI. The CDR3 length is 16 residues. CDR3 in amino acids: CASSEVPSGSHYEQYF. The DNA for the CDR3 is TGTGCCAGCAGTGAAGTGCCTAGCGGGAGCCATTACGAGCAGTACTTC. Variable domain in full (rest from reference TRBV2 and TRBJ2-7): EPEVTQTPSHQVTQMGQEVILRCVPISNHLYFYWYRQILGQKVEFLVSFYNNEISEKSEIFDDQFSVERPDGSNFTLKIRSTKLEDSAMYFCASSEVPSGSHYEQYFGPGTRLTVT.

This clonotype showed up many times. This chain joins TRBV2 and TRBJ2-1; maybe TRBD2 (5 bases). Between the trimmed V and J ends, which lost 7 bases and 0 bases, there was a span of 10 bases. This CDR3 region has 14 residues. The V gene's germline CDR1 is SNHLY and CDR2 FYNNEI. In nucleotides, the CDR3 is TGTGCCAGCATTGCTACTAGCTCCTACAATGAGCAGTTCTTC. Amino acid sequence: CASIATSSYNEQFF.

Worth noting for this clonotype: A junction boundary mismatches the germline segment, possibly from a read error. This chain links TRBV12-3 or TRBV12-4 with TRBJ1-6, with D possibly TRBD1 on 6 matching bases. The CDR3 length is 13 residues. CDR3 nucleotides: TGTACCAGCACTCTGGACAGTCATTCACCCCTCCACTTT. Amino acid sequence: CTSTLDSHSPLHF.

As concerns this clonotype: This sequence may be a read error, since a much larger clone differs from it by one base. The chain combines TRBV6-1 with TRBJ1-6; possible D gene TRBD1, 5 bases. V lost 6 bases and J 4 bases, leaving 13 bases between the germline ends. This CDR3 has 15 amino acids. Germline CDR1 reads MNHNS; CDR2 reads SASEGT. The CDR3 loop is CASSPTGRYNSPLHF. The DNA of the CDR3 is TGTGCCAGCAGCCCTACGGGACGGTATAATTCACCCCTCCACTTT.

This clonotype was recorded at least ten times. The chain links TRBV5-4 to TRBJ2-3, with no clear D. Trimming took off 0 bases at V and 2 bases at J, with 13 bases between the two ends. CDR3 length: 16 amino acids. The germline V gene has CDR1 SGHNT and CDR2 YYREEE (reference sequence). CDR3 residues: CASSLVLSVDTDTQYF. The CDR3 nucleotides read TGTGCCAGCAGCTTGGTTCTAAGCGTCGACACAGATACGCAGTATTTT.

The gene calls are TRBV24-1 and TRBJ2-7, with D uncertain. The CDR3 is 13 amino acids. Germline CDR1 is KGHDR and CDR2 is SFDVKD. Trimming left V 5 bases short and J 2 bases short, with 9 bases between. The CDR3 sequence is CATSVGGPYEQYF. CDR3 coding DNA: TGTGCCACCAGTGTAGGCGGACCCTACGAGCAGTACTTC.

At least ten counts were recorded for this clonotype. The CDR3 DNA follows: TGTGCCAGCAGCCAGGACATTAGGGAGACCCAGTACTTC. Protein sequence: CASSQDIRETQYF. This chain links TRBV2 with TRBJ2-5; D is perhaps TRBD1 (5 bases). Trimming removed 6 bases from V and 5 bases from J, with 13 bases in between. From germline, CDR1 is SNHLY and CDR2 FYNNEI. The CDR3 has 13 residues.

This clonotype occurred many times. This chain joins TRBV20-1 and TRBJ2-1; perhaps TRBD2 as D (6 bases). Germline values: CDR1 DFQATT, CDR2 SNEGSKA (reference sequence). The CDR3 consists of 13 residues. The V end was cut by 2 bases, the J end by 2 bases, with 7 bases between. The CDR3 reads CSARSGAYNEQFF. CDR3 in DNA: TGCAGTGCTAGATCGGGGGCCTACAATGAGCAGTTCTTC.

This chain joins TRBV7-9 and TRBJ2-1, with no clear D. Germline lookup yields CDR1 SEHNR and CDR2 FQNEAQ (reference sequence). The V gene lost 4 bases and the J gene lost 9 bases, with 13 bases spanning the gap. CDR3 length equals 13 residues. CDR3 sequence (DNA): TGTGCCAGCAGCTCCGCAGATCCTCGTGAGCAGTTCTTC. This translates into CASSSADPREQFF. The full variable domain, with the rest looked up from reference TRBV7-9 and TRBJ2-1, is DTGVSQNPRHKITKRGQNVTFRCDPISEHNRLYWYRQTLGQGPEFLTYFQNEAQLEKSRLLSDRFSAERPKGSFSTLEIQRTEQGDSAMYLCASSSADPREQFFGPGTRLTVL.

This clonotype was observed many times. The rearrangement links TRBV7-3 to TRBJ1-3; 9 positions agree with TRBD1. The CDR3 covers 15 residues. The ends lost 5 bases at V and 0 bases at J; junction bases unmatched: 2. The germline V gene has CDR1 SGHTA and CDR2 FQGTGA. The CDR3 here is CASSQGQGSGNTIYF. The CDR3 DNA follows: TGTGCCAGCAGCCAGGGACAGGGCTCTGGAAACACCATATATTTT.

On this clonotype: A read error may produce the germline difference seen at one junction end. The V call is TRBV9, the J call TRBJ2-3; TRBD2 is a possible D gene (7 bases). This CDR3 is built from 15 residues. The V gene's germline CDR1 is SGDLS and CDR2 YYNGEE. This CDR3 is CANSPRGGDTDTQYF. The CDR3 DNA follows: TGTGCCAACAGCCCAAGGGGGGGCGACACAGATACGCAGTATTTT.

This clonotype appeared many times. The chain employs TRBV20-1 and TRBJ1-1, with D maybe TRBD1 (6 bases). Between the trimmed V and J ends, which lost 4 bases and 4 bases, there was a span of 16 bases. Germline values: CDR1 DFQATT, CDR2 SNEGSKA (reference sequence). The CDR3 runs 14 residues. Here the CDR3 reads CSANTGSRGTEAFF. The CDR3 DNA is TGCAGTGCTAATACAGGGTCTCGCGGCACTGAAGCTTTCTTT.

There are many counts of this clonotype. This sequence joins TRBV7-2 and TRBJ2-4, with D unclear. Germline V gene lookup returns CDR1 SGHTA and CDR2 FQGNSA. Trimming cost V 5 bases and J 2 bases, with 16 bases left between them. This CDR3 has 16 amino acids. The CDR3 coding sequence is TGTGCCAGCAGCCCCCAAAGGTCGGCGACCAAAAACATTCAGTACTTC. It specifies CASSPQRSATKNIQYF.

V gene TRBV7-6 combines with J gene TRBJ2-7, with 10 bases that match TRBD2. This CDR3 has 14 amino acids. The trim removed 5 bases at V and 7 bases at J, leaving 8 bases unmatched. Germline loops: CDR1 SGHVS, CDR2 FNYEAQ. This CDR3 is CASSQAAGGGEQYF. CDR3 nucleotides: TGTGCCAGCAGCCAAGCAGCGGGAGGGGGGGAGCAGTACTTC. The entire variable domain, with the rest obtained from reference TRBV7-6 and TRBJ2-7, is as follows: GAGVSQSPRYKVTKRGQDVALRCDPISGHVSLYWYRQALGQGPEFLTYFNYEAQQDKSGLPNDRFSAERPEGSISTLTIQRTEQRDSAMYRCASSQAAGGGEQYFGPGTRLTVT.

This clonotype has only one observation. One end of the junction is discordant with germline, which a read error may explain. V is TRBV7-9 and J is TRBJ2-7, with 8 positions matching TRBD1. The length of the CDR3 is 16 residues. Germline assignment: CDR1 SEHNR and CDR2 FQNEAQ (reference sequence). The CDR3 DNA reads TGTGCTAGCAGCTTCTCAGGACAGGGTAGCTCCTACGAGCAGTACTTC. Residues: CASSFSGQGSSYEQYF.

V gene TRBV20-1 combines with J gene TRBJ2-1; the D is unclear. The CDR3 has 15 amino acids. Trimming removed 4 bases at V and 7 bases at J, with 20 bases between. Germline loops: CDR1 DFQATT, CDR2 SNEGSKA (reference sequence). The CDR3: CSAIGSSQFKNEQFF. DNA for the CDR3: TGCAGTGCTATCGGTAGCAGCCAATTCAAGAATGAGCAGTTCTTC.

The chain couples TRBV10-1 to TRBJ2-2; D not certain. This CDR3 is built from 13 residues. Trimming pared 5 bases from V and 10 bases from J, leaving 14 bases between. The germline V gene has CDR1 WNHNN and CDR2 SYGVQD (reference sequence). The CDR3 loop is CASSKDLTKELFF. CDR3 DNA: TGCGCCAGCAGTAAGGATCTCACCAAGGAGCTGTTTTTT.

The chain links TRBV19 to TRBJ2-3, with D unclear. The CDR3 consists of 14 residues. Germline V gene data show CDR1 as LNHDA and CDR2 as SQIVND (reference sequence). Trimming left V 1 base short and J 11 bases short, with 16 bases between. The CDR3 DNA reads TGTGCCAGTAGTATAGGTTCAGGACGGAATGAGCAGTATTTT. Amino acids: CASSIGSGRNEQYF.